This T cell receptor beta chain was sequenced for a study of blood T cells in healthy people across ages. Combining a sample-barcoded 5' primer with a J-beta primer mix, a second PCR ran for 7 to 11 cycles. TCRdb fed the 5' RACE reads into MiXCR, producing one record per CDR3 protein. The sample shows around 280,000 distinct CDR3 sequences, roughly 26% of them seen only once. CDR1 is SQVTM, CDR2 ANQGSEA, per germline. The CDR3 loop spans 14 amino acids. V shed 4 bases and J shed 0 bases, with 12 bases lying between them. Study-wide findings and caveats: Older age coincided with a roughly linear decline in TCR beta diversity per million T cells. Diversity figures based on one million T cells were deemed too low. Whereas aged donors had fewer naive CD4+ cells, long-lived donors had more of them and higher diversity. A strong correlation between TCR beta diversity and naive T cell percentage was seen.

A remark on this clonotype: Its matching antigen is unknown.

The V call is TRBV29-1, the J call TRBJ1-2; no definite D call. The source of this sequence is a woman in her 70s in good health. Sequencing used blood. The CDR3 coding sequence is TGCAGCGTTGGTCGGCGTGTATCTAACTATGGCTACACCTTC. Translation gives CSVGRRVSNYGYTF.